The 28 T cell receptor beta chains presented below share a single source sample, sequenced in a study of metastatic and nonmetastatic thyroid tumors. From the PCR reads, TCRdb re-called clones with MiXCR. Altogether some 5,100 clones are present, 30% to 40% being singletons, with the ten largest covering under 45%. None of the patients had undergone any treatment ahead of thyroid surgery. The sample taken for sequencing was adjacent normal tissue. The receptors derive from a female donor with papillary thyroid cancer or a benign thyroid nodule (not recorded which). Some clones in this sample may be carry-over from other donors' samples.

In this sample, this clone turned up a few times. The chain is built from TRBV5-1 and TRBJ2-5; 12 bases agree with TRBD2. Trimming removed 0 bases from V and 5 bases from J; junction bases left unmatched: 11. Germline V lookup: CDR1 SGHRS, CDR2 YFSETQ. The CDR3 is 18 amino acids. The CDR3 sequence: CASSLGPSGRARGETQYF. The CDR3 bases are TGCGCCAGCAGCTTGGGACCTAGCGGGAGGGCCAGGGGTGAGACCCAGTACTTC.

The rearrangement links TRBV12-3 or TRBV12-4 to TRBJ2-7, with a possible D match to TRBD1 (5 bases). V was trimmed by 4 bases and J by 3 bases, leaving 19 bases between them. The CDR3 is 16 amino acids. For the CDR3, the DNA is TGTGCCAGCAGTTCCCCCTCGGACAATTCGGACTACGAGCAGTACTTC. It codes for CASSSPSDNSDYEQYF.

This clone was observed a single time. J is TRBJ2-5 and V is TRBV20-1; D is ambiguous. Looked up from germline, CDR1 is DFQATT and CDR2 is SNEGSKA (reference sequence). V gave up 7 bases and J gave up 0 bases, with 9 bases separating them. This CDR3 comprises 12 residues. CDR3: CSGGSDQETQYF. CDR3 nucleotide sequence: TGCAGTGGAGGTTCAGACCAAGAGACCCAGTACTTC.

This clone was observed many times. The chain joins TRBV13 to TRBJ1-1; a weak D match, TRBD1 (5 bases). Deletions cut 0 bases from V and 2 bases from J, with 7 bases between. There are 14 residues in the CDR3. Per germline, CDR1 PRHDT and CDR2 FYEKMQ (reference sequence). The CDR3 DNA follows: TGTGCCAGCAGCTTAGGCCAGGGAAACACTGAAGCTTTCTTT. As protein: CASSLGQGNTEAFF.

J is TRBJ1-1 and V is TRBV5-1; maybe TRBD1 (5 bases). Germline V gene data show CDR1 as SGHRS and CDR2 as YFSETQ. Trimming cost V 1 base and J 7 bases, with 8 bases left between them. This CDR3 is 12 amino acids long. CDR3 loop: CASSLLGDEAFF. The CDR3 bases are TGCGCCAGCAGCTTGTTGGGGGATGAAGCTTTCTTT.

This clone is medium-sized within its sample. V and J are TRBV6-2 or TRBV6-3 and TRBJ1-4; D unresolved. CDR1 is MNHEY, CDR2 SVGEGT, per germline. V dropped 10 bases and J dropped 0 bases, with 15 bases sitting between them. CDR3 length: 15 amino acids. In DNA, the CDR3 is TGTGCCACCGCCAAAGAAGCTGCAACTAATGAAAAACTGTTTTTT. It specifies CATAKEAATNEKLFF.

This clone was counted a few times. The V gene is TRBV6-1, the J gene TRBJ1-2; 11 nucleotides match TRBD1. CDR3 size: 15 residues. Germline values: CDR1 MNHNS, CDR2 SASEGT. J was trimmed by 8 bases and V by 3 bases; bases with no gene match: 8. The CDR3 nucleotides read TGTGCCAGCAGTGAGGACAGGGGGCGGTTGTGGGGCTACACCTTC. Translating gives CASSEDRGRLWGYTF.

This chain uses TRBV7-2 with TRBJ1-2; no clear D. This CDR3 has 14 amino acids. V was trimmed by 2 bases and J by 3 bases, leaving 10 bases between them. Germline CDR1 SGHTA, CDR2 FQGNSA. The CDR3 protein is CASSLLWGYYGYTF. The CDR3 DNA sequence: TGTGCCAGCAGCTTACTCTGGGGTTACTATGGCTACACCTTC.

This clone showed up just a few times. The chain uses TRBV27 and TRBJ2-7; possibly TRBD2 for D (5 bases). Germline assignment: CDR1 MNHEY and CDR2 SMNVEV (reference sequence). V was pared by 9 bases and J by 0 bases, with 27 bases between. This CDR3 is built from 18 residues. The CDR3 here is CARRSPPAGATNSYEQYF. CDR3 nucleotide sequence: TGTGCCAGGCGATCGCCACCCGCTGGTGCGACTAACTCCTACGAGCAGTACTTC.

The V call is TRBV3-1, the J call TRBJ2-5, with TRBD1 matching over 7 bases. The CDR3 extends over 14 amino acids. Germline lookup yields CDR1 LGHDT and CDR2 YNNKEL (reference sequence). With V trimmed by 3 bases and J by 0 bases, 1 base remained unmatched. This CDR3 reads CASSQTGYQETQYF. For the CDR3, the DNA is TGTGCCAGCAGCCAGACAGGGTACCAAGAGACCCAGTACTTC.

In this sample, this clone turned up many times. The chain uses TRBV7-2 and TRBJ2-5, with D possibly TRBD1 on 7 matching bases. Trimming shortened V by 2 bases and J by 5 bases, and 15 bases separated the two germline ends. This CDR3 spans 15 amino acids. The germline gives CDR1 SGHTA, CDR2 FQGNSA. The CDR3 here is CASSLLGGQSETQYF. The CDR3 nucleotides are TGTGCCAGCAGCTTACTCGGGGGACAGTCGGAGACCCAGTACTTC.

CDR3 sequence reads: CSAGRGQGRNSPLHF. CDR3 DNA: TGCAGTGCTGGACGCGGACAGGGGAGGAATTCACCCCTCCACTTT. This chain connects TRBV20-1 to TRBJ1-6; TRBD1 matches 9 bases. The CDR3 is 15 residues long. V lost 5 bases and J lost 7; bases outside the gene matches: 9. Germline V lookup: CDR1 DFQATT, CDR2 SNEGSKA (reference sequence).

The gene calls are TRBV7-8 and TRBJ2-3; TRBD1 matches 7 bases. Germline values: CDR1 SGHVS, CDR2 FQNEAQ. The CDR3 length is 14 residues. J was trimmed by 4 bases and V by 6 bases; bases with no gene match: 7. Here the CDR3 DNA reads TGTGCCAGCAGTTCAACAACAGGGGCAGATACGCAGTATTTT. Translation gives CASSSTTGADTQYF.

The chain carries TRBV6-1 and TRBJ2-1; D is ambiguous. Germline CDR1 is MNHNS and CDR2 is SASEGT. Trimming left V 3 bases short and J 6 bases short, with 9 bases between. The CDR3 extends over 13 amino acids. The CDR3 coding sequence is TGTGCCAGCAGTGATGGCTCTTCCAATGAGCAGTTCTTC. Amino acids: CASSDGSSNEQFF.

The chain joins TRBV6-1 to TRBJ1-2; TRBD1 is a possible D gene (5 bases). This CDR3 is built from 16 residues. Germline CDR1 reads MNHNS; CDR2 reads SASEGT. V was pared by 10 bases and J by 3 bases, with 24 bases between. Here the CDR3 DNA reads TGTGCCACCACAAGGTTTGGGGCTGGTGGCGACTATGGCTACACCTTC. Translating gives CATTRFGAGGDYGYTF.

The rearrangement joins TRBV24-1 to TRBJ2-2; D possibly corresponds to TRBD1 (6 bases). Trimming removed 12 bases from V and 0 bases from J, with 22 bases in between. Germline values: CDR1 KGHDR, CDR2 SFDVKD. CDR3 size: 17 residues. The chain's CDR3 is CAPKMRWTASNTGELFF. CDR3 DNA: TGTGCCCCCAAGATGCGGTGGACAGCTTCGAACACCGGGGAGCTGTTTTTT.

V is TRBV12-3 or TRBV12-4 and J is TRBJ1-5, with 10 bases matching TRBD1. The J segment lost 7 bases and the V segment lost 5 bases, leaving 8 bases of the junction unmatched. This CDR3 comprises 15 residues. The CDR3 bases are TGTGCCAGCAGTCCAGGACAGGGGGGGGTCCAGCCCCAGCATTTT. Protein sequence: CASSPGQGGVQPQHF.

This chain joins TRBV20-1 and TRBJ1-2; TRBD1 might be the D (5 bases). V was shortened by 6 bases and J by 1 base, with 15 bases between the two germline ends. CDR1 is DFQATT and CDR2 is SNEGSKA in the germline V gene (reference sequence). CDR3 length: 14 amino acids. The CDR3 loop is CSAKTATLNYGYTF. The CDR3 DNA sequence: TGCAGTGCAAAGACAGCTACTCTTAACTATGGCTACACCTTC.

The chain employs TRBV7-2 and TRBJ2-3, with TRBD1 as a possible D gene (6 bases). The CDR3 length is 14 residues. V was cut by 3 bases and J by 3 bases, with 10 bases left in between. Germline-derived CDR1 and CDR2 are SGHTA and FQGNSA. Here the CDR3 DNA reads TGTGCCAGCAGCTTTGAGGGGGTTACAGATACGCAGTATTTT. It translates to CASSFEGVTDTQYF.

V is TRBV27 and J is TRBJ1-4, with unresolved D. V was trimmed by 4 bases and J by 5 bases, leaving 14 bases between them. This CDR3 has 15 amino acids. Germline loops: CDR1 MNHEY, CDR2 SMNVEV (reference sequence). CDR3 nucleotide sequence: TGTGCCAGCAGTTGCCGTGACGGACTCAATGAAAAACTGTTTTTT. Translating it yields CASSCRDGLNEKLFF.

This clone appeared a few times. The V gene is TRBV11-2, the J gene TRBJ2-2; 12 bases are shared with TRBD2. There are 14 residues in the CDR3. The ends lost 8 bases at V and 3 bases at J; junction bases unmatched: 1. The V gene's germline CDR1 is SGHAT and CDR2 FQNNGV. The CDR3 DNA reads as TGTGCCAGCCGACTAGCGGGGGACACCGGGGAGCTGTTTTTT. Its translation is CASRLAGDTGELFF.

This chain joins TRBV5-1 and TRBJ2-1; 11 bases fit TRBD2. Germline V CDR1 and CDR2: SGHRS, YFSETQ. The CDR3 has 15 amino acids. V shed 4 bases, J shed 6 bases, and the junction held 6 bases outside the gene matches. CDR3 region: CASSVTSGDSNEQFF. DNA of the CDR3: TGCGCCAGCAGCGTGACTAGCGGGGATTCCAATGAGCAGTTCTTC. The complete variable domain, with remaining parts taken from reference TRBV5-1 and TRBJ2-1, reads KAGVTQTPRYLIKTRGQQVTLSCSPISGHRSVSWYQQTPGQGLQFLFEYFSETQRNKGNFPGRFSGRQFSNSRSEMNVSTLELGDSALYLCASSVTSGDSNEQFFGPGTRLTVL.

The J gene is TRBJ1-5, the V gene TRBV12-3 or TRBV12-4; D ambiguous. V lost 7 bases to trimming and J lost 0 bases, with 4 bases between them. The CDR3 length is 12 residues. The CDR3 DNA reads TGTGCCAGCACATATAGCAATCAGCCCCAGCATTTT. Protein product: CASTYSNQPQHF.

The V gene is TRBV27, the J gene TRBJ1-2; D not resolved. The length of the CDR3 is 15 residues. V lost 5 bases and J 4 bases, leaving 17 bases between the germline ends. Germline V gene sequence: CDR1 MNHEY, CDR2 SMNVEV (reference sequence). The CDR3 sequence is CASSNPRGGIYGYTF. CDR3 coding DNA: TGTGCCAGCAGTAACCCCCGAGGAGGGATCTATGGCTACACCTTC.

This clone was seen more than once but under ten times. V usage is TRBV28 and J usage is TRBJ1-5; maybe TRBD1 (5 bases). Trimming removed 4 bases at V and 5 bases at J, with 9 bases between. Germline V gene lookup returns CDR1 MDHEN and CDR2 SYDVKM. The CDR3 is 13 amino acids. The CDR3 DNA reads TGTGCCAGCAGTTCCCAGGGAGATCAGCCCCAGCATTTT. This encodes CASSSQGDQPQHF.

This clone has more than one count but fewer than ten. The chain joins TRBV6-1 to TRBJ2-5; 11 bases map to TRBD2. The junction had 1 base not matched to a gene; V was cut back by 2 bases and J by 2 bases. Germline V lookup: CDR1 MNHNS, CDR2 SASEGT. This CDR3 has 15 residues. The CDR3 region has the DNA TGTGCCAGCAGTGAACTAGCGGGGGGACAAGAGACCCAGTACTTC. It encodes CASSELAGGQETQYF.

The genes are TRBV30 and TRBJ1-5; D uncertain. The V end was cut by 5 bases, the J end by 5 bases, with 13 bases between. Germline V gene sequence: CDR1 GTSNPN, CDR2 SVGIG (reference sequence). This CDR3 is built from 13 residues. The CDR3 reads CAWGDGDHQPQHF. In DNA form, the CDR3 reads TGTGCCTGGGGTGACGGAGACCATCAGCCCCAGCATTTT.

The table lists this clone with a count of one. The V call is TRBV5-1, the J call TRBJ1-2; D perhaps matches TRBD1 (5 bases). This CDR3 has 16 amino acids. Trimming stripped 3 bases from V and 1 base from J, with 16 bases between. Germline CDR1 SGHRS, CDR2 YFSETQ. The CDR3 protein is CASSSQGVERNYGYTF. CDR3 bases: TGCGCCAGCAGCTCGCAAGGGGTAGAGCGTAACTATGGCTACACCTTC.